This T cell receptor beta chain emerged from a study of Ad26.COV2.S vaccination and SARS-CoV-2 variants. For the study at large: Donor got 5x10^10 or 1x10^11 viral particles of Ad26.COV2.S.

The CDR3 is 11 residues long. V was clipped by 6 bases and J by 3 bases, with 5 bases between them. Looked up from germline, CDR1 is MNHEY and CDR2 is SMNVEV (reference sequence). Concerning this clone itself: Antigen specificity is unknown.

Treatment in this sample: around 19 received Ad26.COV2.S at low or high dose, single or two shots; several received placebo; per-sample allocation not given. The samples date from day 63 after the first vaccine or placebo injection. This person who donated was an adult of 18-55 years in Boston. Clones were sequenced by immunoSEQ multiplex PCR, and TCRdb holds only the in-frame ones, with some missing. The sample has approximately 450,000 clones, about 93% seen once. Study-wide findings and caveats: Substantial response breadth was reportedly seen for spike-specific CD8+ and CD4+ T cells after vaccination.

The source was peripheral blood, collected in a trial of Ad26.COV2.S vaccine versus placebo. The clonotype originates from a person between 18 and 59 years old who received the Ad26.COV2.S COVID-19 vaccine or a placebo. The chain employs TRBV27 and TRBJ1-2; a weak D match, TRBD1 (5 bases). The CDR3 spells CASRGDYGYTF. As DNA, the CDR3 is TGTGCCAGCAGGGGGGACTATGGCTACACCTTC.